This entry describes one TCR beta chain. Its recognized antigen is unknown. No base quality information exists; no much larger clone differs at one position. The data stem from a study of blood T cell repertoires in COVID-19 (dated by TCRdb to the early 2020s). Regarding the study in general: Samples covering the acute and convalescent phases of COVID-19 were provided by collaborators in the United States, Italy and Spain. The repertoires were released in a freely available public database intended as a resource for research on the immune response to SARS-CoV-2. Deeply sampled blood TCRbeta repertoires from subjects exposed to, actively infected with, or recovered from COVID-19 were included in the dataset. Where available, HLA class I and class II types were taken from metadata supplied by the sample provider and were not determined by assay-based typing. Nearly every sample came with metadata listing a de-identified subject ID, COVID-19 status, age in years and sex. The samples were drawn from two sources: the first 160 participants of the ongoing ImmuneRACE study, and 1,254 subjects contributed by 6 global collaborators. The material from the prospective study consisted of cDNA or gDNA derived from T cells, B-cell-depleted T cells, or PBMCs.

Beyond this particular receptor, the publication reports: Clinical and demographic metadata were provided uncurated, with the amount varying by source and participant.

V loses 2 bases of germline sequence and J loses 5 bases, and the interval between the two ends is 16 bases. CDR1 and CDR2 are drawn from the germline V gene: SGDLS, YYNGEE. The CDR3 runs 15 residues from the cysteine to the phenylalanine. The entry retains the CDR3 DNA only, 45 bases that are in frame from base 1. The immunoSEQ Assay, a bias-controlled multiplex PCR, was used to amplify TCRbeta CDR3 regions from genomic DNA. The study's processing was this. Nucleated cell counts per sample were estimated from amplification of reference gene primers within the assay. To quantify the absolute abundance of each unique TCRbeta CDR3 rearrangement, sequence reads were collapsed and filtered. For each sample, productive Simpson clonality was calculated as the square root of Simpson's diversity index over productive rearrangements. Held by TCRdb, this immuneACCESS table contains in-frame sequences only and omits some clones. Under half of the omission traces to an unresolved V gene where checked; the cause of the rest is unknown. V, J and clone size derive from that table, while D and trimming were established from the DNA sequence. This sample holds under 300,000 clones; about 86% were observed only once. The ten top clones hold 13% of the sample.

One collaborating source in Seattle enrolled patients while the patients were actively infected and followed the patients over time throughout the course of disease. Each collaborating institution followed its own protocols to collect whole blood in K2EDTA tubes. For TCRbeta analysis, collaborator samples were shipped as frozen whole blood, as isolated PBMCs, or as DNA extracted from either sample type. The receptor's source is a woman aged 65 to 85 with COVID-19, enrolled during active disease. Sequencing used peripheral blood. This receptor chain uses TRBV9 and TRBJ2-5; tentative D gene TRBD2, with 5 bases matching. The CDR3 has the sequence CASSVGVGSRETQYF. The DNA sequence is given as TGTGCCAGCAGCGTGGGAGTAGGGTCTCGGGAGACCCAGTACTTC.